This T cell receptor beta chain is drawn from a study of identical twins. A single record per CDR3 protein comes from TCRdb applying MiXCR to the 5' RACE reads. The repertoire holds hundreds of thousands of distinct CDR3 sequences, with 20% to 25% as singletons. Trimming pared 1 base from V and 7 bases from J, leaving 13 bases between. This CDR3 has 14 amino acids. These sequences were also reported in another study, on T cells expressing NK-cell markers. That study reports: The eight sequenced donors comprised seven who were HCMV-seropositive and one who was seronegative. What restricted sorting to alpha-beta TCR T cells in several experiments was an anti-gamma-delta TCR antibody.

The sequencing input was PBMCs. The chain carries TRBV12-3 or TRBV12-4 and TRBJ1-2; D ambiguous. The sequence was obtained from a woman in her late teens or twenties in good health. The CDR3 loop is CASSLDAGSAGYTF. CDR3 nucleotide sequence: TGTGCCAGCAGTTTAGACGCGGGGAGTGCTGGCTACACCTTC.